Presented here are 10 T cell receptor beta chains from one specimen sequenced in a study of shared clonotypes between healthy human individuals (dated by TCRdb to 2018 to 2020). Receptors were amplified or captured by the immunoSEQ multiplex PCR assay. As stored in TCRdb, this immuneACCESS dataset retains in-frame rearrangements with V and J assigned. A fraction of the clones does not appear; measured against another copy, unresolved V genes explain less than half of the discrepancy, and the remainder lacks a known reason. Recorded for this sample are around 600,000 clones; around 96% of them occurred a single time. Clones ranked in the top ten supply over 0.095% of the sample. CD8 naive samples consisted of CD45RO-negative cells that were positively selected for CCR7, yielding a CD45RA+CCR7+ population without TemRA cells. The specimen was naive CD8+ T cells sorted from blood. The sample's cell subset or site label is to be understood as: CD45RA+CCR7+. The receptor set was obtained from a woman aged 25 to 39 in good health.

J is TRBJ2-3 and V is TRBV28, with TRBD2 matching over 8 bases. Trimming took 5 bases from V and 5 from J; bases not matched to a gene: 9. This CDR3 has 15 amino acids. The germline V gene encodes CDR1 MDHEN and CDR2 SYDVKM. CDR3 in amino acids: CASSLGLARQDTQYF. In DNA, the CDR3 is TGTGCCAGCAGTCTTGGACTAGCTAGGCAAGATACGCAGTATTTT.

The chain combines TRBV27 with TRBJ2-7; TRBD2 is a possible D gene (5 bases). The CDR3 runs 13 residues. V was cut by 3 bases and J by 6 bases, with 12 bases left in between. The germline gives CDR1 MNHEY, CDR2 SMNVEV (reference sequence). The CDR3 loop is CASSFTRRGEQYF. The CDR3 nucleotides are TGTGCCAGCAGTTTCACTCGACGGGGCGAGCAGTACTTC.

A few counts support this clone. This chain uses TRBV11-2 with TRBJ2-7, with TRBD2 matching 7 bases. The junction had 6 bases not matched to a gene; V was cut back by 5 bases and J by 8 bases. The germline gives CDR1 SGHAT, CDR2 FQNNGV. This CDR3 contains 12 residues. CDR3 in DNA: TGTGCCAGCAGCGCTGGGGGGGATCAGCAGTACTTC. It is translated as CASSAGGDQQYF.

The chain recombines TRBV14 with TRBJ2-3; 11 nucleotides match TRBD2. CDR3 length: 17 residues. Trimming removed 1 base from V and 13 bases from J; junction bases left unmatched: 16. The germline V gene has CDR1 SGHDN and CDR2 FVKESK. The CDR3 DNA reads TGTGCCAGCAGCCAAGCTTCCGGGGGTATAGCGGGAGGGCGGGAGTATTTT. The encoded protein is CASSQASGGIAGGREYF.

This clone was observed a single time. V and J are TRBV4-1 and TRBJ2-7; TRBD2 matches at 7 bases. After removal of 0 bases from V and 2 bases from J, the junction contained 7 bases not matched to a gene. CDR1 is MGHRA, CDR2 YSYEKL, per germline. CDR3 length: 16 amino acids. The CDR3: CASSQDETSRTYEQYF. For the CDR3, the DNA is TGCGCCAGCAGCCAAGATGAGACTAGCCGTACCTACGAGCAGTACTTC.

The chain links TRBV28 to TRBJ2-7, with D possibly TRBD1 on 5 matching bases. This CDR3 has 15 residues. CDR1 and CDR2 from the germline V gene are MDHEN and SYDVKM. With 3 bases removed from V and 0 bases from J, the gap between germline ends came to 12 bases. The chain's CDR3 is CASSFAGRNSYEQYF. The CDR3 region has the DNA TGTGCCAGCAGTTTTGCAGGGCGGAACTCCTACGAGCAGTACTTC.

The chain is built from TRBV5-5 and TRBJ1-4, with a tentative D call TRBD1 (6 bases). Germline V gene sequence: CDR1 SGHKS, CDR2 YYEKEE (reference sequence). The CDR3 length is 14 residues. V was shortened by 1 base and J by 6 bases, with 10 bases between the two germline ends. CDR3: CASSLWGAHEKLFF. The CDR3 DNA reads TGTGCCAGCAGCTTGTGGGGGGCTCATGAAAAACTGTTTTTT.

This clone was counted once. The CDR3 here is CASSLLAGLAANEQFF. The CDR3 DNA reads as TGTGCCAGCAGTTTACTTGCCGGACTAGCGGCGAATGAGCAGTTCTTC. The V gene is TRBV28, the J gene TRBJ2-1; TRBD2 aligns across 10 bases. The germline gives CDR1 MDHEN, CDR2 SYDVKM. V lost 2 bases and J lost 7; bases outside the gene matches: 8. The CDR3 extends over 16 amino acids.

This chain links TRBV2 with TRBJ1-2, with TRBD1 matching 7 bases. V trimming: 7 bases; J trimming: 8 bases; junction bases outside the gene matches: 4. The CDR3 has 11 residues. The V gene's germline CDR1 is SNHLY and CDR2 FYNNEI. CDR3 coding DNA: TGTGCCAGCACAGGGGGGCAGGGCTACACCTTC. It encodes CASTGGQGYTF.

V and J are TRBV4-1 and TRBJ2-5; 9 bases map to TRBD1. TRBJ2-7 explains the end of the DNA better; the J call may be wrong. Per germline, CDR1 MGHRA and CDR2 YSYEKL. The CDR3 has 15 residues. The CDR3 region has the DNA TGCGCCAGCAGCCAAGTGGGGACAGGGTTTGCCGAGCAGTACTTC. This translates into CASSQVGTGFAEQYF.